The 16 T cell receptor beta chains below all came from one sample that was sequenced in a study of cytomegalovirus exposure and HLA in healthy donors. PCR involved 60 Vbeta and 13 Jbeta primers. The method was immunoSEQ multiplex PCR; TCRdb's version includes in-frame clones alone and lacks a portion of them. This sample has 45,000 to 65,000 clones, with about 71% found just once. The sample taken for sequencing was PBMCs. Every receptor here comes from a woman aged 45-65 years in good health and CMV-seropositive.

The rearrangement links TRBV5-1 to TRBJ2-1; TRBD2 matches 10 bases. Trimming cost V 3 bases and J 8 bases; bases outside gene matches: 8. Germline V gene data show CDR1 as SGHRS and CDR2 as YFSETQ. The CDR3 totals 15 residues. As DNA, the CDR3 is TGCGCCAGCAGCTCGACTAGCGGGTGGGGGTATGAGCAGTTCTTC. It translates to CASSSTSGWGYEQFF.

This clone has just a few counts. This rearrangement joins TRBV28 to TRBJ1-2, with a tentative D call TRBD1 (5 bases). Deletions cut 3 bases from V and 6 bases from J, with 17 bases between. CDR3 size: 15 residues. Germline V gene data show CDR1 as MDHEN and CDR2 as SYDVKM. The CDR3 spells CASSFQGNEGNGYTF. The CDR3 bases are TGTGCCAGCAGTTTTCAGGGTAATGAAGGAAATGGCTACACCTTC.

V is TRBV7-6 and J is TRBJ2-1; possibly TRBD2 for D (6 bases). Deletions cut 5 bases from V and 4 bases from J, with 15 bases between. This CDR3 spans 15 amino acids. The germline V gene encodes CDR1 SGHVS and CDR2 FNYEAQ. CDR3 sequence reads: CASSPGNGRYNEQFF. The CDR3 nucleotides read TGTGCCAGCAGCCCAGGTAACGGGAGATACAATGAGCAGTTCTTC. The full variable domain, its missing parts supplied by reference TRBV7-6 and TRBJ2-1, is GAGVSQSPRYKVTKRGQDVALRCDPISGHVSLYWYRQALGQGPEFLTYFNYEAQQDKSGLPNDRFSAERPEGSISTLTIQRTEQRDSAMYRCASSPGNGRYNEQFFGPGTRLTVL.

The genes are TRBV7-9 and TRBJ2-2, with D unresolved. Per the germline V gene, CDR1 is SEHNR and CDR2 is FQNEAQ (reference sequence). Trimming pared 1 base from V and 3 bases from J, leaving 3 bases between. This CDR3 contains 13 residues. Written as DNA, the CDR3 is TGTGCCAGCAGCTTAGGCGACACCGGGGAGCTGTTTTTT. Its translation: CASSLGDTGELFF.

This clone was seen only a few times. The V and J genes are TRBV7-8 and TRBJ2-2; 9 positions match TRBD2. Germline V lookup: CDR1 SGHVS, CDR2 FQNEAQ. This CDR3 is built from 15 residues. Trimming at V came to 0 bases and at J to 6 bases, leaving 2 bases not matched to a gene. The CDR3 DNA reads as TGTGCCAGCAGCTTAGCCAGGACTAGCGCCGGGGAGCTGTTTTTT. Its protein is CASSLARTSAGELFF.

V gene TRBV4-2 combines with J gene TRBJ2-2; TRBD2 matches 8 bases. Trimming cost V 0 bases and J 1 base; bases outside gene matches: 4. The CDR3 is made up of 17 amino acids. CDR1 is LGHNA, CDR2 YNFKEQ, per germline. CDR3 sequence reads: CASSQEWTSRNTGELFF. The CDR3 region has the DNA TGTGCCAGCAGCCAAGAGTGGACTAGCAGGAACACCGGGGAGCTGTTTTTT.

The chain carries TRBV6-5 and TRBJ2-7; 7 bases are shared with TRBD1. The germline CDR1 and CDR2 sequences are MNHEY and SVGAGI. V lost 1 base and J lost 2; bases outside the gene matches: 5. CDR3 length: 15 amino acids. CDR3 region: CASSYFRDSPYEQYF. The CDR3 bases are TGTGCCAGCAGTTACTTTCGGGACAGTCCCTACGAGCAGTACTTC.

This clone appeared once. This chain connects TRBV7-9 to TRBJ2-1; 7 bases line up with TRBD1. The trim removed 4 bases at V and 0 bases at J, leaving 3 bases unmatched. CDR3 length: 15 amino acids. Per germline, CDR1 SEHNR and CDR2 FQNEAQ (reference sequence). The CDR3 coding sequence is TGTGCCAGCAGCTCTACAGGGGTCTCCTACAATGAGCAGTTCTTC. This sequence encodes CASSSTGVSYNEQFF.

This clone was detected once. J is TRBJ1-2 and V is TRBV28; D perhaps matches TRBD1 (5 bases). Trimming took off 2 bases at V and 14 bases at J, with 15 bases between the two ends. The CDR3 consists of 12 residues. The germline CDR1 and CDR2 sequences are MDHEN and SYDVKM. The CDR3 sequence: CASSLRDWAWTF. In DNA, the CDR3 is TGTGCCAGCAGTTTAAGGGACTGGGCGTGGACCTTC.

The chain has TRBV19 and TRBJ1-5; a possible D gene is TRBD1 (6 bases). The CDR3 has 13 residues. The V end lost 11 bases, the J end lost 0 bases, and 11 bases lay between the germline ends. CDR1 is LNHDA and CDR2 is SQIVND in the germline V gene (reference sequence). The CDR3 reads CAAGQFSNQPQHF. In DNA, the CDR3 is TGTGCCGCAGGACAGTTTAGCAATCAGCCCCAGCATTTT.

The rearrangement links TRBV4-2 to TRBJ1-6, with 9 positions matching TRBD1. CDR1 is LGHNA, CDR2 YNFKEQ, per germline. This CDR3 has 16 residues. The ends lost 2 bases at V and 7 bases at J; junction bases unmatched: 6. The CDR3 here is CASSQYPGTGNSPLHF. Here the CDR3 DNA reads TGTGCCAGCAGCCAATACCCCGGGACAGGGAATTCACCCCTCCACTTT.

The genes are TRBV9 and TRBJ1-1, with D tentatively TRBD1 (6 bases). Germline lookup yields CDR1 SGDLS and CDR2 YYNGEE. V gave up 4 bases and J gave up 3 bases, with 13 bases separating them. The length of the CDR3 is 14 residues. CDR3 bases: TGTGCCAGCAGCACGAGGGGGGGTCACACTGAAGCTTTCTTT. Protein: CASSTRGGHTEAFF.

This rearrangement joins TRBV14 to TRBJ2-1, with TRBD1 matching over 8 bases. V was clipped by 3 bases and J by 0 bases; unmatched bases: 4. The CDR3 covers 16 residues. Germline CDR1 reads SGHDN; CDR2 reads FVKESK. This CDR3 reads CASSHYRGSSYNEQFF. Here the CDR3 DNA reads TGTGCCAGCAGCCATTACAGGGGGAGCTCCTACAATGAGCAGTTCTTC.

This clone turned up a few times. J is TRBJ2-1 and V is TRBV29-1, with D uncertain. Trimming took off 3 bases at V and 6 bases at J, with 6 bases between the two ends. Germline loops: CDR1 SQVTM, CDR2 ANQGSEA. The CDR3 is 11 residues long. As DNA, the CDR3 is TGCAGCGTTGAGATCGGCAATGAGCAGTTCTTC. Amino acids: CSVEIGNEQFF.

This chain links TRBV7-3 with TRBJ2-6; D gene ambiguous. CDR1 is SGHTA and CDR2 is FQGTGA in the germline V gene. V lost 4 bases and J 2 bases, leaving 9 bases between the germline ends. This CDR3 is built from 15 residues. CDR3 loop: CASSSDRAGANVLTF. CDR3 nucleotide sequence: TGTGCCAGCAGCTCTGATAGAGCTGGGGCCAACGTCCTGACTTTC.

This clone appeared once. The V gene is TRBV30, the J gene TRBJ2-1; 13 positions agree with TRBD2. The germline gives CDR1 GTSNPN, CDR2 SVGIG (reference sequence). The CDR3 is made up of 18 amino acids. The trim removed 1 base at V and 6 bases at J, leaving 12 bases unmatched. CDR3 amino acids: CAWSGLAGGRSGVNEQFF. CDR3 nucleotides: TGTGCCTGGAGTGGACTAGCGGGAGGCCGGAGCGGGGTCAATGAGCAGTTCTTC.